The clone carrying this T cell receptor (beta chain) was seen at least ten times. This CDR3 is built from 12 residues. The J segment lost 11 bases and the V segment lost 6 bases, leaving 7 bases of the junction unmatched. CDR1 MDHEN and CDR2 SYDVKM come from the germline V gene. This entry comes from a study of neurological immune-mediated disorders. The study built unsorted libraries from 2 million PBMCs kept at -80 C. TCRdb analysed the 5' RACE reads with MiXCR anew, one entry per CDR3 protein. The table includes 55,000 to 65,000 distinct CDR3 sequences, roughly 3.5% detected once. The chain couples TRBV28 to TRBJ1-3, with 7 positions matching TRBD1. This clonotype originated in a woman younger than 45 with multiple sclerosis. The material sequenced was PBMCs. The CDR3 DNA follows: TGTGCCAGCAGCCCGGGACAGCCTTCCATATATTTT. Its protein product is CASSPGQPSIYF.